This T cell receptor (beta chain) was sequenced during a study of blood T cell repertoires in COVID-19. Study at large: Italy, Spain and the United States were the sources of the convalescent and acute COVID-19 samples. T cells, B-cell-depleted T cells, or PBMCs provided the cDNA or gDNA that served as material.

Authors' data handling: Estimates of nucleated cell counts were drawn from the amplification of reference gene primers. Produced via immunoSEQ multiplex PCR; TCRdb's table is partial and in-frame only. V and J calls plus clone size are reproduced from that table; the DNA served to infer D and trimming. The sample includes some 62,000 clones, around 80% of them seen just once. Trimming took off 4 bases at V and 1 base at J, with 11 bases between the two ends. Germline CDR1 and CDR2: SGHNT and YYREEE (reference sequence). There are 14 residues in the CDR3. This clone has more than one count but fewer than ten.

The material sequenced was peripheral blood. This sequence was found in a human donor in a cohort sampled during active COVID-19. The gene calls are TRBV5-4 and TRBJ2-5; possibly TRBD1 for D (6 bases). The CDR3 DNA reads TGTGCCAGCAGCCCACAGGGCCCCCAAGAGACCCAGTACTTC. This sequence encodes CASSPQGPQETQYF.